This T cell receptor (beta chain) was sequenced during a study of siplizumab effects on memory and regulatory T cells. Whole-study results and caveats: It seemed that naive T cells were more diverse than memory cells and were major contributors to the alloresponse. Under siplizumab, alloreactive sequences traced to unstimulated CD4+ memory cells were significantly reduced.

For this clone: Its specificity is unknown.

Some clones are missing from TCRdb's copy, which holds only in-frame ones; the method was immunoSEQ multiplex PCR. There are approximately 70,000 clones in the sample; roughly nine tenths occur only once, and approximately 30% lies in the top ten. Per the germline V gene, CDR1 is GTSNPN and CDR2 is SVGIG (reference sequence). The CDR3 sequence is 12 residues long. Trimming pared 5 bases from V and 8 bases from J, leaving 13 bases between. The genes are TRBV30 and TRBJ2-1, with D maybe TRBD2 (6 bases). The TCR sequence derives from a human donor in good health. The sequenced sample consisted of CD8+ T cells sorted from blood. CDR3 amino acids: CAWASGEHEQFF. Here the CDR3 DNA reads TGTGCCTGGGCGTCGGGAGAACATGAGCAGTTCTTC.